Listed below are T cell receptor beta chains from one sample, sequenced in a study of shared clonotypes between healthy human individuals. Profiled with immunoSEQ multiplex PCR; TCRdb holds only in-frame clones, not every one. Of about 1.5 million clones listed, approximately 98% were seen once; the top ten hold roughly 0.45%. Sequencing was done on a sample of naive CD4+ T cells sorted from blood. Receptors were obtained from a man aged 25-45 years in good health. Each CDR3 is given with its conserved first and last residue. Each record gives: V gene, clone size, J gene, CDR3 protein. Size tells how often a clone was seen (once, few, many) or the class of an expanded clone, and some rows leave it out.

v_gene: TRBV7-2
abundance: -
j_gene: TRBJ2-5
CDR3aa: CASSPLGRLQETQYF

v_gene: TRBV7-8
abundance: -
j_gene: TRBJ2-1
CDR3aa: CASSFAWGLGLNNEQFF

v_gene: TRBV5-1
abundance: once
j_gene: TRBJ2-1
CDR3aa: CASSFSGQGSANEQFF

v_gene: TRBV5-1
abundance: -
j_gene: TRBJ2-3
CDR3aa: CASSADVATPTDTQYF

v_gene: TRBV4-1
abundance: -
j_gene: TRBJ2-1
CDR3aa: CASSRTSGSLFNEQFF

v_gene: TRBV5-4
abundance: -
j_gene: TRBJ2-2
CDR3aa: CASSSLGYHTGELFF

v_gene: TRBV5-1
abundance: -
j_gene: TRBJ1-1
CDR3aa: CASSPRGGWPEAFF

v_gene: TRBV27
abundance: -
j_gene: TRBJ1-1
CDR3aa: CASSYMVNTEAFF

v_gene: TRBV7-9
abundance: -
j_gene: TRBJ2-7
CDR3aa: CASSFGQYRYEQYF

v_gene: TRBV28
abundance: -
j_gene: TRBJ2-5
CDR3aa: CASSLRGQGRGQETQYF

v_gene: TRBV19
abundance: -
j_gene: TRBJ1-5
CDR3aa: CASSMRTGGNQPQHF

v_gene: TRBV28
abundance: -
j_gene: TRBJ2-7
CDR3aa: CASSFSHSGGQFYEQYF

v_gene: TRBV7-2
abundance: -
j_gene: TRBJ1-1
CDR3aa: CASSSRVWGTEAFF

v_gene: TRBV2
abundance: -
j_gene: TRBJ2-1
CDR3aa: CASSEMGQGSGFHEQFF

v_gene: TRBV28
abundance: -
j_gene: TRBJ2-2
CDR3aa: CASSMAGTLNTGELFF

v_gene: TRBV4-3
abundance: -
j_gene: TRBJ1-3
CDR3aa: CASSPSGGVGNTIYF

v_gene: TRBV10-3
abundance: -
j_gene: TRBJ2-2
CDR3aa: CAISDYDRNTGELFF

v_gene: TRBV19
abundance: once
j_gene: TRBJ1-2
CDR3aa: CASSPQARGYTF

v_gene: TRBV5-1
abundance: -
j_gene: TRBJ2-3
CDR3aa: CASSINRGGTQYF

v_gene: TRBV10-3
abundance: -
j_gene: TRBJ2-7
CDR3aa: CAISDSGSQRTIGQYF

v_gene: TRBV9
abundance: -
j_gene: TRBJ2-2
CDR3aa: CASSVGQINTGELFF

v_gene: TRBV7-2
abundance: -
j_gene: TRBJ2-3
CDR3aa: CASRSRLASSTDTQYF

v_gene: TRBV30
abundance: -
j_gene: TRBJ2-3
CDR3aa: CAWSIGLAGTQYF

v_gene: TRBV27
abundance: -
j_gene: TRBJ1-2
CDR3aa: CASSHGFNYGYTF

v_gene: TRBV2
abundance: -
j_gene: TRBJ1-5
CDR3aa: CASSVVGGWDSNQPQHF

v_gene: TRBV9
abundance: -
j_gene: TRBJ2-1
CDR3aa: CASSVATGLGSYNEQFF

v_gene: TRBV5-4
abundance: -
j_gene: TRBJ2-7
CDR3aa: CASSVGTSGTYEQYF

v_gene: TRBV6-5
abundance: -
j_gene: TRBJ1-5
CDR3aa: CASSSPSGPQHF

v_gene: TRBV18
abundance: -
j_gene: TRBJ1-1
CDR3aa: CASSPNQGRDTEAFF

v_gene: TRBV5-4
abundance: once
j_gene: TRBJ2-1
CDR3aa: CASSPGQGLQFF

v_gene: TRBV25-1
abundance: once
j_gene: TRBJ2-1
CDR3aa: CASSAWTSGIDNEQFF